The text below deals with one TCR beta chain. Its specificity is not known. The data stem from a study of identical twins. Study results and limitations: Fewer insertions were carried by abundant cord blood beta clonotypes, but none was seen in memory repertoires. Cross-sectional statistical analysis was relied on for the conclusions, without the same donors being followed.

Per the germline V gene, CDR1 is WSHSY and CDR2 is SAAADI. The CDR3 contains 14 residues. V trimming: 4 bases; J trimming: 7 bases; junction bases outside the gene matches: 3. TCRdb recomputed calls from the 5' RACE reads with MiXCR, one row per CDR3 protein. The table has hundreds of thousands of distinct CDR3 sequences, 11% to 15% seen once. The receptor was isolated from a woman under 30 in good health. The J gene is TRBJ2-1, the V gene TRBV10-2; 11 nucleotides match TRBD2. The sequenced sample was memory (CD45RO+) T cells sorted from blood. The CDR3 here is CASSASGRKNEQFF. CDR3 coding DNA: TGCGCCAGCAGTGCTAGCGGGAGGAAAAATGAGCAGTTCTTC.